These 31 T cell receptor beta chains originate from one sample sequenced in a study of shared clonotypes between healthy human individuals. Repertoires were generated with immunoSEQ multiplex PCR, while TCRdb's copy carries only in-frame clones and drops some. Here the sample spans 1.4 million or so clones, 98% to 99% being singletons. The sequencing sample was made of naive CD4+ T cells sorted from blood. The subset was: CD45RA+ positively selected. These receptors came from a young man in good health.

The chain combines TRBV27 with TRBJ2-2; D not resolved. The CDR3 is 16 amino acids. V lost 0 bases and J 6 bases, leaving 14 bases between the germline ends. Per germline, CDR1 MNHEY and CDR2 SMNVEV (reference sequence). The CDR3 coding sequence is TGTGCCAGCAGTTTATCACGTCCTAGTCGCTCCGGGGAGCTGTTTTTT. Protein product: CASSLSRPSRSGELFF.

The rearrangement joins TRBV15 to TRBJ2-1; D gene unclear. Trimming cost V 1 base and J 0 bases, with 7 bases left between them. Germline values: CDR1 LNHNV, CDR2 YYDKDF (reference sequence). The CDR3 loop spans 15 amino acids. CDR3 bases: TGTGCCACCAGCAGAGTGTCTGACTCCTACAATGAGCAGTTCTTC. This codes for CATSRVSDSYNEQFF. Together with reference TRBV15 and TRBJ2-1, the CDR3 gives the full variable domain: DAMVIQNPRYQVTQFGKPVTLSCSQTLNHNVMYWYQQKSSQAPKLLFHYYDKDFNNEADTPDNFQSRRPNTSFCFLDIRSPGLGDTAMYLCATSRVSDSYNEQFFGPGTRLTVL.

J is TRBJ2-3 and V is TRBV18; D is unclear. V dropped 4 bases and J dropped 2 bases, with 4 bases sitting between them. The CDR3 runs to 12 residues. Germline V gene data show CDR1 as KGHSH and CDR2 as LQKENI. The CDR3 nucleotides are TGTGCCAGCTCACTATACACAGATACGCAGTATTTT. Protein sequence: CASSLYTDTQYF.

This chain joins TRBV11-2 and TRBJ2-5; D not certain. CDR1 is SGHAT, CDR2 FQNNGV, per germline. Between the trimmed V and J ends, which lost 5 bases and 2 bases, there was a span of 9 bases. The CDR3 spans 13 residues. The CDR3 region has the DNA TGTGCCAGCAGCCGATACACACAAGAGACCCAGTACTTC. Translation gives CASSRYTQETQYF.

V usage is TRBV13 and J usage is TRBJ1-4, with TRBD1 identical over 9 bases. The CDR3 has 15 residues. CDR1 is PRHDT, CDR2 FYEKMQ, per germline (reference sequence). Losses at the gene ends were 5 bases for V and 8 bases for J; bases not matched to a gene: 9. CDR3 sequence: CASSRNRGLEEKLFF. The CDR3 nucleotides read TGTGCCAGCAGCCGGAACAGGGGGCTCGAAGAAAAACTGTTTTTT.

CDR3 sequence reads: CASSSEAYEQYF. The CDR3 nucleotides are TGTGCCAGCAGCTCAGAAGCCTACGAGCAGTACTTC. This chain links TRBV5-4 with TRBJ2-7; no clear D gene. Germline V gene data show CDR1 as SGHNT and CDR2 as YYREEE (reference sequence). Trimming pared 3 bases from V and 2 bases from J, leaving 6 bases between. The CDR3 has 12 residues.

The chain recombines TRBV5-1 with TRBJ2-7; 10 bases align to TRBD2. J was trimmed by 10 bases and V by 0 bases; bases with no gene match: 4. This CDR3 spans 13 amino acids. Germline V gene sequence: CDR1 SGHRS, CDR2 YFSETQ. CDR3 amino acids: CASSLVGLAEQYF. The CDR3 region has the DNA TGCGCCAGCAGCTTGGTTGGACTAGCGGAACAGTACTTC.

Comment on this clone: Other DNA variants within this sample encode the same CDR3. This chain links TRBV6-5 with TRBJ2-3, with TRBD2 identical over 8 bases. This CDR3 region has 14 residues. Germline values: CDR1 MNHEY, CDR2 SVGAGI. The trim removed 2 bases at V and 3 bases at J, leaving 1 base unmatched. Here the CDR3 reads CASSYSGSTDTQYF. As DNA, the CDR3 is TGTGCCAGCAGTTACAGCGGGAGTACAGATACGCAGTATTTT.

The chain uses TRBV15 and TRBJ1-5, with a possible D match to TRBD1 (5 bases). Deletions cut 4 bases from V and 0 bases from J, with 16 bases between. In germline, CDR1 is LNHNV, CDR2 YYDKDF (reference sequence). This CDR3 comprises 17 residues. CDR3: CATSNVRGSNSNQPQHF. CDR3 in DNA: TGTGCCACCAGCAACGTCCGGGGGTCCAATAGCAATCAGCCCCAGCATTTT.

Note on this clone: Other DNA variants within this sample encode the same CDR3. V is TRBV18 and J is TRBJ2-5; 9 bases are shared with TRBD2. The V and J ends lost 2 bases and 5 bases, in that order; junction bases with no gene match: 3. CDR3 length equals 14 residues. The germline V gene encodes CDR1 KGHSH and CDR2 LQKENI. The CDR3 nucleotides are TGTGCCAGCTCACCAGGGCTAGCGGGGGAGACCCAGTACTTC. The encoded protein is CASSPGLAGETQYF.

The V gene is TRBV9, the J gene TRBJ1-5, with no clear D. CDR1 SGDLS and CDR2 YYNGEE come from the germline V gene. Trimming took 5 bases from V and 1 from J, leaving 16 bases between them. This CDR3 region has 16 residues. This CDR3 reads CASSRGPTDSNQPQHF. In nucleotides, the CDR3 is TGTGCCAGCAGTCGAGGTCCGACGGACAGCAATCAGCCCCAGCATTTT.

V gene TRBV2 combines with J gene TRBJ2-7, with 10 bases matching TRBD2. Germline V CDR1 and CDR2: SNHLY, FYNNEI. V gave up 6 bases and J gave up 5 bases; unmatched junction bases: 7. The CDR3 has 14 residues. CDR3 DNA sequence: TGTGCCAGCAGGTCTAGCGGGAGACCCGACGAGCAGTACTTC. Translation: CASRSSGRPDEQYF.

This clone was recorded only once. V gene TRBV7-2 combines with J gene TRBJ2-7; TRBD1 matches at 9 bases. This CDR3 contains 15 residues. From germline, CDR1 is SGHTA and CDR2 FQGNSA. With 4 bases clipped from V and 2 bases from J, the junction kept 6 bases outside the gene matches. The CDR3 region is CASSSTRTGAYEQYF. The CDR3 DNA sequence: TGTGCCAGCAGCTCGACCCGGACAGGGGCCTACGAGCAGTACTTC. Together with reference TRBV7-2 and TRBJ2-7, the CDR3 gives the full variable domain: GAGVSQSPSNKVTEKGKDVELRCDPISGHTALYWYRQSLGQGLEFLIYFQGNSAPDKSGLPSDRFSAERTGGSVSTLTIQRTQQEDSAVYLCASSSTRTGAYEQYFGPGTRLTVT.

DNA for the CDR3: TGTGCCAGCAGCATCCAGCGGGAGCCCCACACCCAGTACTTC. Its protein is CASSIQREPHTQYF. V and J are TRBV7-9 and TRBJ2-5, with 8 positions matching TRBD2. Trimming at V came to 5 bases and at J to 8 bases, leaving 10 bases not matched to a gene. CDR3 length: 14 amino acids. Germline assignment: CDR1 SEHNR and CDR2 FQNEAQ (reference sequence).

CDR3: CASSLGYASGPDMTSYEQYF. CDR3 in DNA: TGCGCCAGCAGCTTGGGGTACGCTAGCGGGCCCGACATGACCTCCTACGAGCAGTACTTC. This rearrangement joins TRBV5-1 to TRBJ2-7, with 8 nucleotides matching TRBD2. Germline CDR1 and CDR2: SGHRS and YFSETQ. V dropped 0 bases and J dropped 0; count of bases not matched to a gene: 17. This CDR3 has 20 amino acids.

V and J are TRBV28 and TRBJ2-1; D uncertain. With 7 bases removed from V and 0 bases from J, the gap between germline ends came to 7 bases. Germline values: CDR1 MDHEN, CDR2 SYDVKM. The CDR3 runs 13 residues. The chain's CDR3 is CASKESSYNEQFF. The CDR3 coding sequence is TGTGCCAGCAAAGAGAGCTCCTACAATGAGCAGTTCTTC.

The rearrangement uses TRBV7-6 and TRBJ1-4; 11 nucleotides line up with TRBD1. The junction had 5 bases not matched to a gene; V was cut back by 5 bases and J by 0 bases. Germline V gene data show CDR1 as SGHVS and CDR2 as FNYEAQ. CDR3 length: 17 residues. The CDR3, as DNA: TGTGCCAGCAGCCAGGACAGGGGGCTTGCAACTAATGAAAAACTGTTTTTT. Protein sequence: CASSQDRGLATNEKLFF.

The J gene is TRBJ2-7, the V gene TRBV2; the D gene is possibly TRBD2 (6 bases). Looked up from germline, CDR1 is SNHLY and CDR2 is FYNNEI. This CDR3 has 15 residues. V lost 7 bases to trimming and J lost 2 bases, with 18 bases between them. The CDR3 coding sequence is TGTGCCAGCACCCCGGGACTCCGCGGGACCTACGAGCAGTACTTC. Protein sequence: CASTPGLRGTYEQYF.

V usage is TRBV4-1 and J usage is TRBJ2-7, with TRBD1 matching 7 bases. With 6 bases clipped from V and 2 bases from J, the junction kept 13 bases outside the gene matches. The CDR3 extends over 16 amino acids. Germline V gene lookup returns CDR1 MGHRA and CDR2 YSYEKL. The CDR3 DNA sequence: TGCGCCAGCAGACGATTGGTGGGACAGAACACCTACGAGCAGTACTTC. Encoded protein: CASRRLVGQNTYEQYF.

For this clone: At the DNA level, this CDR3 is encoded by other sequences in the same sample as well. The genes are TRBV29-1 and TRBJ1-1; D remains unclear. V was cut by 1 base and J by 0 bases, with 6 bases left in between. CDR3 size: 13 residues. The germline V gene encodes CDR1 SQVTM and CDR2 ANQGSEA. CDR3 protein: CSVEGRVNTEAFF. CDR3 nucleotides: TGCAGCGTTGAAGGCAGAGTGAACACTGAAGCTTTCTTT.

The rearrangement links TRBV29-1 to TRBJ2-5; no firm D call. Germline CDR1 reads SQVTM; CDR2 reads ANQGSEA. CDR3 length: 12 residues. The V and J ends lost 4 bases and 5 bases respectively, with 11 bases between them. The CDR3 here is CSVVRSHETQYF. Here the CDR3 DNA reads TGCAGCGTTGTTAGGTCACACGAGACCCAGTACTTC.

This sequence joins TRBV5-4 and TRBJ2-3, with TRBD2 identical over 9 bases. The V and J ends lost 5 bases and 2 bases, in that order; junction bases with no gene match: 12. The CDR3 runs 17 residues. Germline CDR1 reads SGHNT; CDR2 reads YYREEE (reference sequence). The chain's CDR3 is CASSLRRLAAITDTQYF. The CDR3 DNA follows: TGTGCCAGCAGTTTACGACGACTAGCGGCTATCACAGATACGCAGTATTTT.

The CDR3 here is CASSPRQQTYNEQFF. The DNA for the CDR3 is TGTGCCAGCAGCCCTAGGCAGCAAACCTACAATGAGCAGTTCTTC. V usage is TRBV7-7 and J usage is TRBJ2-1; D remains ambiguous. Germline V gene data show CDR1 as SSHAT and CDR2 as FNYEAQ (reference sequence). Deletions cut 5 bases from V and 2 bases from J, with 13 bases between. This CDR3 is 15 amino acids long.

The rearrangement uses TRBV5-5 and TRBJ2-3; 8 bases map to TRBD1. CDR1 SGHKS and CDR2 YYEKEE come from the germline V gene (reference sequence). V lost 2 bases and J lost 4; bases outside the gene matches: 6. The CDR3 totals 15 residues. The DNA of the CDR3 is TGTGCCAGCAGCTTAGGACAGGGCTGGGCAGATACGCAGTATTTT. It yields the protein CASSLGQGWADTQYF.

As for this clone: The sample carries other DNA sequences with the same CDR3. The chain uses TRBV6-5 and TRBJ1-2; 9 bases fit TRBD1. CDR1 is MNHEY and CDR2 is SVGAGI in the germline V gene. CDR3 length: 14 residues. Germline trimming cut 0 bases from V and 7 bases from J; bases unmatched to any gene: 3. CDR3 sequence reads: CASSYSGTGSGYTF. CDR3 nucleotides: TGTGCCAGCAGTTACTCGGGGACAGGGAGTGGCTACACCTTC.

The chain is built from TRBV15 and TRBJ2-1, with 10 bases lining up with TRBD2. Per germline, CDR1 LNHNV and CDR2 YYDKDF (reference sequence). The CDR3 has 16 residues. Losses at the gene ends were 5 bases for V and 1 base for J; bases not matched to a gene: 5. In nucleotides, the CDR3 is TGTGCCACCAGCCCTAGCGGGAGAGCGTCCTACAATGAGCAGTTCTTC. It is translated as CATSPSGRASYNEQFF.

This chain connects TRBV2 to TRBJ2-3; the D is unclear. Germline CDR1 SNHLY, CDR2 FYNNEI. The CDR3 extends over 14 amino acids. V was trimmed by 2 bases and J by 2 bases, leaving 8 bases between them. CDR3 sequence reads: CASSELRTTDTQYF. As DNA, the CDR3 is TGTGCCAGCAGTGAATTACGAACCACAGATACGCAGTATTTT.

As concerns this clone: The same CDR3 can be traced to other DNA sequences in this sample. The chain employs TRBV6-5 and TRBJ1-1; D may be TRBD1 (5 bases). Trimming shortened V by 6 bases and J by 1 base, and 12 bases separated the two germline ends. Germline assignment: CDR1 MNHEY and CDR2 SVGAGI. This CDR3 has 14 residues. The CDR3 loop reads CASSLGTANTEAFF. The DNA for the CDR3 is TGTGCCAGCAGCCTTGGGACGGCGAACACTGAAGCTTTCTTT.

The rearrangement joins TRBV7-8 to TRBJ2-1; 12 nucleotides align to TRBD1. In germline, CDR1 is SGHVS, CDR2 FQNEAQ. The V segment lost 5 bases and the J segment 8 bases; nucleotides outside the gene matches: 10. The CDR3 has 16 residues. In DNA form, the CDR3 reads TGTGCCAGCAGCGCAAGACGGGACAGGGGGCGAGATGAGCAGTTCTTC. Translating gives CASSARRDRGRDEQFF.

On this clone: This sample also contains other DNA sequences that code for the same CDR3. In DNA, the CDR3 is TGCGCCAGCAGCTTGGGAGGTAATGAGCAGTTCTTC. Its protein is CASSLGGNEQFF. The gene calls are TRBV5-1 and TRBJ2-1; D is unclear. The ends were cut back, 0 bases at V and 7 bases at J, with 5 bases in the middle. The germline V gene encodes CDR1 SGHRS and CDR2 YFSETQ. The CDR3 spans 12 residues.

V and J are TRBV5-1 and TRBJ1-4; TRBD1 agrees at 7 bases. Germline CDR1 reads SGHRS; CDR2 reads YFSETQ. The ends lost 5 bases at V and 5 bases at J; junction bases unmatched: 6. The CDR3 runs to 14 residues. The CDR3 DNA reads TGCGCCAGCAGGACGCAGGGGGGGAATGAAAAACTGTTTTTT. The encoded protein is CASRTQGGNEKLFF.